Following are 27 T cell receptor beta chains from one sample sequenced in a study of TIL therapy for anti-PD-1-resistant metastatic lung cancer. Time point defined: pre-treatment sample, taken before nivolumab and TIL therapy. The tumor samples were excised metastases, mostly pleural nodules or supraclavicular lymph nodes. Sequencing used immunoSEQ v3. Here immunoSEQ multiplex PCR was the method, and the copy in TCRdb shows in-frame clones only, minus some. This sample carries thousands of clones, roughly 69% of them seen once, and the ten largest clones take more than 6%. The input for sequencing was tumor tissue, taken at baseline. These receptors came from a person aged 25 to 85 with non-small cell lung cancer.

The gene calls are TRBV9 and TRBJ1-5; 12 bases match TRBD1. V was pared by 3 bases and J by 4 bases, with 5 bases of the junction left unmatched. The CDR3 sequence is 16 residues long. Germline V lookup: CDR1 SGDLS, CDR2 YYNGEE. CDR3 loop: CASSAGTGGPNQPQHF. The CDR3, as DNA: TGTGCCAGCAGCGCAGGGACAGGGGGCCCTAATCAGCCCCAGCATTTT.

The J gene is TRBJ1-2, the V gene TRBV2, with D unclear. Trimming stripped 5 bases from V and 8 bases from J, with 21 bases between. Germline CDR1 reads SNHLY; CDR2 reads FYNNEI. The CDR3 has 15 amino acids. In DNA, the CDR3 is TGTGCCAGCAGTCCCTCAGGAGCAGCCCTTAGAGGCTACACCTTC. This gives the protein CASSPSGAALRGYTF.

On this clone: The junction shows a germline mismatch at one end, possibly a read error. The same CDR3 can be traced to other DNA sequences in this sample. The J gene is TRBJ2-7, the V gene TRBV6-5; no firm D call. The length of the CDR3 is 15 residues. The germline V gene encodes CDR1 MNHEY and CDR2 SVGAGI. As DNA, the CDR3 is TGTGCCAGCAGTTACACAGTCTTAAGCTCCTATGAGCAGTACTTC. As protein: CASSYTVLSSYEQYF.

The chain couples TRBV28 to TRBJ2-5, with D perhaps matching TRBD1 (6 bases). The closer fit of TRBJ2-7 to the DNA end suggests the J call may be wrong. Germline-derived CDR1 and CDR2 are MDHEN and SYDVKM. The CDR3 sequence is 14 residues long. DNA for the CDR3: TGTGCCAGCAGTTTAGTTGGACAGACCTACGAGCAGTACTTC. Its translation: CASSLVGQTYEQYF.

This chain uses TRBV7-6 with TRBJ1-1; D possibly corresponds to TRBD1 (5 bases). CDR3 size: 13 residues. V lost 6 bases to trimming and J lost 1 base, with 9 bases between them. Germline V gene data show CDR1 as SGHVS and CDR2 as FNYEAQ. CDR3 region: CASRAGANTEAFF. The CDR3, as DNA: TGTGCCAGCAGAGCCGGGGCGAACACTGAAGCTTTCTTT.

CDR3 bases: TGTGCCAGCAGCCTGGTCATGGGCGCTGAAGCTTTCTTT. The encoded protein is CASSLVMGAEAFF. The V and J genes are TRBV7-3 and TRBJ1-1, with D unclear. Trimming removed 5 bases from V and 6 bases from J, with 13 bases in between. CDR1 is SGHTA, CDR2 FQGTGA, per germline. This CDR3 has 13 amino acids.

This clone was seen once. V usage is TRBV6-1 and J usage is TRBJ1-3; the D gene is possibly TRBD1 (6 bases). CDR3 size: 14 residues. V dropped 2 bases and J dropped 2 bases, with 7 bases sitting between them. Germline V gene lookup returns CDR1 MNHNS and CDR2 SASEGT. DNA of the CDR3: TGTGCCAGCAGTGAATCAGGGGCTGGAAACACCATATATTTT. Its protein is CASSESGAGNTIYF.

CDR3 DNA sequence: TGCGCCAGCAGCTTGGACGCAGGGGGCATGAACACTGAAGCTTTCTTT. Translating it yields CASSLDAGGMNTEAFF. This rearrangement joins TRBV5-1 to TRBJ1-1; 8 nucleotides line up with TRBD1. With V trimmed by 0 bases and J by 0 bases, 4 bases remained unmatched. Germline CDR1 and CDR2: SGHRS and YFSETQ. The CDR3 is 16 residues long.

CDR3 DNA: TGTGCCAGCAGCGTAGGTCCTCCTAGCGGGAGCCCCGGGGAGCTGTTTTTT. This encodes CASSVGPPSGSPGELFF. The rearrangement uses TRBV9 and TRBJ2-2, with 10 bases matching TRBD2. The germline CDR1 and CDR2 sequences are SGDLS and YYNGEE. V lost 0 bases and J lost 6; bases outside the gene matches: 8. The CDR3 is 17 residues long. The complete variable domain, with remaining parts taken from reference TRBV9 and TRBJ2-2, reads DSGVTQTPKHLITATGQRVTLRCSPRSGDLSVYWYQQSLDQGLQFLIQYYNGEERAKGNILERFSAQQFPDLHSELNLSSLELGDSALYFCASSVGPPSGSPGELFFGEGSRLTVL.

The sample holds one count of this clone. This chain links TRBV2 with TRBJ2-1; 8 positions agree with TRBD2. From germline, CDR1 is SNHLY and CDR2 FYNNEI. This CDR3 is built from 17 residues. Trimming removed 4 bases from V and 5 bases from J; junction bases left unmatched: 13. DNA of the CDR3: TGTGCCAGCAGTGTAGCTGTTATATACGGGAGGGACAATGAGCAGTTCTTC. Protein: CASSVAVIYGRDNEQFF.

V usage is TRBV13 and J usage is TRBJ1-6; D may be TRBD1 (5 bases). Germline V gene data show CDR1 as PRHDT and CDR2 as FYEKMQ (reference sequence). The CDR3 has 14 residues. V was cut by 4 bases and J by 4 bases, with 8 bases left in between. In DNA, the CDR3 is TGTGCCAGCAGCTCCGGGACGTATAATTCACCCCTCCACTTT. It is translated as CASSSGTYNSPLHF.

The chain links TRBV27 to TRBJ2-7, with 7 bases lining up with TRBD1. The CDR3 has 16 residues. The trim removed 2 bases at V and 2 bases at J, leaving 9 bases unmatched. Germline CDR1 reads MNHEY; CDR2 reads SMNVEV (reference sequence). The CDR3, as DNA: TGTGCCAGCAGTTTAGCCCGGACAGGTCAAACCTACGAGCAGTACTTC. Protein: CASSLARTGQTYEQYF.

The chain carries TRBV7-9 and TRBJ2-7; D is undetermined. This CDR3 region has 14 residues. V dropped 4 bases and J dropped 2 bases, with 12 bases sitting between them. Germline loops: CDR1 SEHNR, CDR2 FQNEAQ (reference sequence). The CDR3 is CASSSPGYPYEQYF. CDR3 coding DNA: TGTGCCAGCAGCTCTCCGGGCTACCCCTACGAGCAGTACTTC.

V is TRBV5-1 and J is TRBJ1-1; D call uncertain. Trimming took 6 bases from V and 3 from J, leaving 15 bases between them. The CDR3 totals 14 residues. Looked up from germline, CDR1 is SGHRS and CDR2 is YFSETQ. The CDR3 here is CASTLGSWDTEAFF. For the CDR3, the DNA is TGCGCCAGCACCCTGGGATCATGGGACACTGAAGCTTTCTTT.

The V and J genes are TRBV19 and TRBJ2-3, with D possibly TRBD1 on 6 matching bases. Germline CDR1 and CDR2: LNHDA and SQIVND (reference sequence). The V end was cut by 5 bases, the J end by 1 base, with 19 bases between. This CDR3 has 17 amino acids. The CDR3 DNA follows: TGTGCCAGTAGTGCCATGTTGGGGGCCGAGGGCACAGATACGCAGTATTTT. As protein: CASSAMLGAEGTDTQYF.

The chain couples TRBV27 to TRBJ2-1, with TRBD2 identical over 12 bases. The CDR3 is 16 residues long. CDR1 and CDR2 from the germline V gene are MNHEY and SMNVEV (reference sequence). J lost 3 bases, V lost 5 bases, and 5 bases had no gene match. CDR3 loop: CASSHLAGGDYNEQFF. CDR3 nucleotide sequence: TGTGCCAGCAGTCACCTAGCGGGAGGGGACTACAATGAGCAGTTCTTC.

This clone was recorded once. DNA for the CDR3: TGTGCCAGCAGCCCGGGGACTAGCGGGCTGTTCTCCTACAATGAGCAGTTCTTC. It encodes CASSPGTSGLFSYNEQFF. The chain joins TRBV5-6 to TRBJ2-1; 12 bases agree with TRBD2. Trimming cost V 4 bases and J 0 bases; bases outside gene matches: 8. CDR3 length: 18 amino acids. In germline, CDR1 is SGHDT, CDR2 YYEEEE. Based on the CDR3 plus reference TRBV5-6 and TRBJ2-1, the full variable domain is DAGVTQSPTHLIKTRGQQVTLRCSPKSGHDTVSWYQQALGQGPQFIFQYYEEEERQRGNFPDRFSGHQFPNYSSELNVNALLLGDSALYLCASSPGTSGLFSYNEQFFGPGTRLTVL.

CDR3 region: CASSLGAGLNNSPLHF. DNA of the CDR3: TGTGCCAGCAGCTTGGGGGCAGGGCTGAATAATTCACCCCTCCACTTT. The chain has TRBV5-5 and TRBJ1-6, with a tentative D call TRBD1 (5 bases). CDR3 length: 16 residues. The ends were cut back, 0 bases at V and 5 bases at J, with 12 bases in the middle. The germline V gene encodes CDR1 SGHKS and CDR2 YYEKEE (reference sequence).

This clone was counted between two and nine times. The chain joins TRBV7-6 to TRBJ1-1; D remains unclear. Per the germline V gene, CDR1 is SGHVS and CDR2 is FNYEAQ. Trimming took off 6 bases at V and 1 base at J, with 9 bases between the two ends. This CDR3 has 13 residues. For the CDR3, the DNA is TGTGCCAGCAGAGGACCCACGAACACTGAAGCTTTCTTT. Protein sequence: CASRGPTNTEAFF.

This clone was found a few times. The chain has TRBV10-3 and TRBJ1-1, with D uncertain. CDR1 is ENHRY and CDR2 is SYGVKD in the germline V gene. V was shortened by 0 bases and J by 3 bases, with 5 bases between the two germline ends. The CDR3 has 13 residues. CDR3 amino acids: CAISESTYTEAFF. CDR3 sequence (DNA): TGTGCCATCAGTGAGTCGACCTACACTGAAGCTTTCTTT.

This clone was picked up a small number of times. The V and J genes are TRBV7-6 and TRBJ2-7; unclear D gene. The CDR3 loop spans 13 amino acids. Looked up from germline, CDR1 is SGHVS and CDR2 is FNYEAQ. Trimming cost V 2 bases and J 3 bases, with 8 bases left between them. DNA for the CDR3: TGTGCCAGCAGCTTACAGGCTGGCTACGAGCAGTACTTC. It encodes CASSLQAGYEQYF.

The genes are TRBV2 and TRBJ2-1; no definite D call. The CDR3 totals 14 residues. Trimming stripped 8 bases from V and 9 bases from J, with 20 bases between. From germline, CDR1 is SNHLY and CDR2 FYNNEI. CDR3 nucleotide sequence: TGTGCCAGCTGTCGGAGCCAAGGGATGTGTGAGCAGTTCTTC. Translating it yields CASCRSQGMCEQFF.

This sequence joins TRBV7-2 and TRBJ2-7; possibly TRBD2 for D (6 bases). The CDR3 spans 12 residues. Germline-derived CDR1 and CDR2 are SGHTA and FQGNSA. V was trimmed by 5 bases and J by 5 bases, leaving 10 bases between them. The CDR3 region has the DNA TGTGCCAGCAGCGTATCGGGGGACGAGCAGTACTTC. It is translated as CASSVSGDEQYF.

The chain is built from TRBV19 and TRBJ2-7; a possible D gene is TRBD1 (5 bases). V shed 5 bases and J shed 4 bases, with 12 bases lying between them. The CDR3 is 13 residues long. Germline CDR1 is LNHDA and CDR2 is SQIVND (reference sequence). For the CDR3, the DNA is TGTGCCAGTAGTCCCGGACATCCTTACGAGCAGTACTTC. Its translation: CASSPGHPYEQYF.

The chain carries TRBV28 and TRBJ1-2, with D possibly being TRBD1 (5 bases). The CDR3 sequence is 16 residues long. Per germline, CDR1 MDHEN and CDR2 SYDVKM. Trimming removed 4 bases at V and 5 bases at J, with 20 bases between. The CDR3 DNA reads TGTGCCAGCAGTTCCCCCCCGGGCAGGGCTGCGTATGGCTACACCTTC. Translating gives CASSSPPGRAAYGYTF.

The CDR3 loop is CASSLLAGGRNEQFF. The CDR3 DNA reads as TGTGCCAGCAGCCTCCTAGCGGGGGGACGGAATGAGCAGTTCTTC. V gene TRBV7-3 combines with J gene TRBJ2-1, with 11 bases fitting TRBD2. Trimming cost V 5 bases and J 7 bases; bases outside gene matches: 7. The CDR3 is made up of 15 amino acids. Germline CDR1 is SGHTA and CDR2 is FQGTGA. Supplemented by reference TRBV7-3 and TRBJ2-1, the full variable domain reads GAGVSQTPSNKVTEKGKYVELRCDPISGHTALYWYRQSLGQGPEFLIYFQGTGAADDSGLPNDRFFAVRPEGSVSTLKIQRTERGDSAVYLCASSLLAGGRNEQFFGPGTRLTVL.

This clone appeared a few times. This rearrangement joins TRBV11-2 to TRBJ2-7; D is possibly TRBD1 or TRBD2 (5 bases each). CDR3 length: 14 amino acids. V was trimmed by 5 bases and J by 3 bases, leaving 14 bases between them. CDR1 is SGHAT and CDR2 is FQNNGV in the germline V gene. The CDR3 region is CASSIARGSYEQYF. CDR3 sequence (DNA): TGTGCCAGCAGCATCGCCCGGGGCAGCTACGAGCAGTACTTC.